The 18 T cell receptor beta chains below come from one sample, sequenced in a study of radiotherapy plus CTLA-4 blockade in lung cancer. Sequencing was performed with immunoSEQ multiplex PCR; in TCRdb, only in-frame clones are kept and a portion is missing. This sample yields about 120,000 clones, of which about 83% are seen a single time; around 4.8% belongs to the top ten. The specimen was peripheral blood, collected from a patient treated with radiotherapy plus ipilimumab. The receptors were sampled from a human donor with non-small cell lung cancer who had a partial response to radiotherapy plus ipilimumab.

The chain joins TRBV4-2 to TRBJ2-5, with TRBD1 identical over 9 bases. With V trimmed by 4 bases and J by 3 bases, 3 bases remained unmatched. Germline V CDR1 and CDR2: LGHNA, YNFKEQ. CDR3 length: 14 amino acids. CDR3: CASSRGQGKETQYF. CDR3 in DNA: TGTGCCAGCAGCCGGGGACAGGGAAAAGAGACCCAGTACTTC.

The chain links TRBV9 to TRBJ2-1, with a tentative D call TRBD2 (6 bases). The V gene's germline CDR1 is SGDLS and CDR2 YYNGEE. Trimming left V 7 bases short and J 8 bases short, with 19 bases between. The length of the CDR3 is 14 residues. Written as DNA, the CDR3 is TGTGCCAGCCAAGAGGGCGGGGCCGTCGATGAGCAGTTCTTC. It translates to CASQEGGAVDEQFF. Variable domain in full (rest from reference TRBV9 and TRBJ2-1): DSGVTQTPKHLITATGQRVTLRCSPRSGDLSVYWYQQSLDQGLQFLIQYYNGEERAKGNILERFSAQQFPDLHSELNLSSLELGDSALYFCASQEGGAVDEQFFGPGTRLTVL.

The DNA for the CDR3 is TGTGCCAGCAGCCCAACCGGACTAGCGGGAGTGGGTGAGCAGTTCTTC. Protein sequence: CASSPTGLAGVGEQFF. The rearrangement joins TRBV27 to TRBJ2-1; 13 positions agree with TRBD2. Trimming removed 6 bases from V and 9 bases from J; junction bases left unmatched: 11. Germline V gives CDR1 MNHEY, CDR2 SMNVEV (reference sequence). The CDR3 runs 16 residues.

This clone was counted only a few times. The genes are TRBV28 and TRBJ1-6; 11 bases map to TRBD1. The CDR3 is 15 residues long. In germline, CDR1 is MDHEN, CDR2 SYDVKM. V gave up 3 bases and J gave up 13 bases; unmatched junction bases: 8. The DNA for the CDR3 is TGTGCCAGCAGTTTGCCCGGACAGGGGGCCCGCCCCCTCCACTTT. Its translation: CASSLPGQGARPLHF.

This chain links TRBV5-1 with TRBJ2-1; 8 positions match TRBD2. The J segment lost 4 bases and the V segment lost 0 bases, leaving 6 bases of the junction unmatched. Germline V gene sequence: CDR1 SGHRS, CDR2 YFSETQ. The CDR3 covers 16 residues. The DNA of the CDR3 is TGCGCCAGCAGCTTGGATACTAGCGGAAATTACAATGAGCAGTTCTTC. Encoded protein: CASSLDTSGNYNEQFF.

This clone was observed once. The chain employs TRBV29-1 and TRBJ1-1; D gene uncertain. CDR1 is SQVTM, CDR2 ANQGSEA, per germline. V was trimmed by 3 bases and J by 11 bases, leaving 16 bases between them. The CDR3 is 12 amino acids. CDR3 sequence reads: CSVEGGRRGAFF. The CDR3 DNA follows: TGCAGCGTTGAGGGTGGACGGCGAGGGGCTTTCTTT. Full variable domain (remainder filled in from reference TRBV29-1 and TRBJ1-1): SAVISQKPSRDICQRGTSLTIQCQVDSQVTMMFWYRQQPGQSLTLIATANQGSEATYESGFVIDKFPISRPNLTFSTLTVSNMSPEDSSIYLCSVEGGRRGAFFGQGTRLTVV.

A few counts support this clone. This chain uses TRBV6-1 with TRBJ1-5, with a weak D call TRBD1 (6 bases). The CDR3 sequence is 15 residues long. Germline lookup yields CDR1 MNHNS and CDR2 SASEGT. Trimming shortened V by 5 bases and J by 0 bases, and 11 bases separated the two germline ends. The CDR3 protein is CASSWTVNSNQPQHF. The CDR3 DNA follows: TGTGCCAGCAGTTGGACAGTAAATAGCAATCAGCCCCAGCATTTT.

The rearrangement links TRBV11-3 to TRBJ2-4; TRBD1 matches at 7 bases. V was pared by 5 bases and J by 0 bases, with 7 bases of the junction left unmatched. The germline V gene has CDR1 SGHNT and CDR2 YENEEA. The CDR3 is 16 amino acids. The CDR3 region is CASSQNRGRAKNIQYF. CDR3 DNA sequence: TGTGCCAGCAGCCAAAACAGGGGAAGAGCCAAAAACATTCAGTACTTC.

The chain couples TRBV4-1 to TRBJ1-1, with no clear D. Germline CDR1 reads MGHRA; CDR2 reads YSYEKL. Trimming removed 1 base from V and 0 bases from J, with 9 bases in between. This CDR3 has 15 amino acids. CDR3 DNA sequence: TGCGCCAGCAGCCAAGTTGGCAGGATGAACACTGAAGCTTTCTTT. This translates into CASSQVGRMNTEAFF.

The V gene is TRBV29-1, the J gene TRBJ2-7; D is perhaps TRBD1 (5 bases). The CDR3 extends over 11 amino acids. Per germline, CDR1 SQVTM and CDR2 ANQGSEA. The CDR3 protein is CGAGQNYEQYF. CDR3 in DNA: TGCGGGGCTGGGCAGAACTACGAGCAGTACTTC.

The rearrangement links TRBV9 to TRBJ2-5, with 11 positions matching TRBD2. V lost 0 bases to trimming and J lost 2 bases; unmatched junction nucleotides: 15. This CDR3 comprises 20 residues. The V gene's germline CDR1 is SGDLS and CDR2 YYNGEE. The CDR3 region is CASSVAGGGTSGYRQETQYF. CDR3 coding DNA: TGTGCCAGCAGCGTAGCGGGAGGTGGGACTAGCGGTTACCGACAAGAGACCCAGTACTTC.

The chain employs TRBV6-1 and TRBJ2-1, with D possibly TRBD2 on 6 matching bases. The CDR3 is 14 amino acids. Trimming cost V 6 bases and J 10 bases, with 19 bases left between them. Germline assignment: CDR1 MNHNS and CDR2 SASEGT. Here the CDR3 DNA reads TGTGCCAGCAGCGTGGGACTTGAGCTGGCGGAGCAGTTCTTC. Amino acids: CASSVGLELAEQFF.

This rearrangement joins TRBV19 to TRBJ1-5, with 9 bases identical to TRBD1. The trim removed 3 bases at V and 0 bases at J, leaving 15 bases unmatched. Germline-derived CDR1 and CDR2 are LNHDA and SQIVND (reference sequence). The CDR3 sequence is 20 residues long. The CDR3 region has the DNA TGTGCCAGTAGTATGGGGATCGGGACAGGGAAAAGGAATAGCAATCAGCCCCAGCATTTT. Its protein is CASSMGIGTGKRNSNQPQHF. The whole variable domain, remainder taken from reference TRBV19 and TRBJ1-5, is DGGITQSPKYLFRKEGQNVTLSCEQNLNHDAMYWYRQDPGQGLRLIYYSQIVNDFQKGDIAEGYSVSREKKESFPLTVTSAQKNPTAFYLCASSMGIGTGKRNSNQPQHFGDGTRLSIL.

CDR3 amino acids: CASSSTRDDTQYF. CDR3 nucleotides: TGTGCCAGCAGCTCCACGCGGGATGATACGCAGTATTTT. The V call is TRBV7-2, the J call TRBJ2-3, with D possibly being TRBD2 (6 bases). The CDR3 covers 13 residues. Per germline, CDR1 SGHTA and CDR2 FQGNSA. The ends were cut back, 4 bases at V and 6 bases at J, with 11 bases in the middle. The whole variable domain, filled in from reference TRBV7-2 and TRBJ2-3, reads GAGVSQSPSNKVTEKGKDVELRCDPISGHTALYWYRQSLGQGLEFLIYFQGNSAPDKSGLPSDRFSAERTGGSVSTLTIQRTQQEDSAVYLCASSSTRDDTQYFGPGTRLTVL.

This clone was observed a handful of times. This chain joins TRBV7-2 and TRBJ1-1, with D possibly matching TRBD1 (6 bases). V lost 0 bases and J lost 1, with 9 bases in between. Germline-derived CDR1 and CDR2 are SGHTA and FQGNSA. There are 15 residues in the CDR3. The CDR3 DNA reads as TGTGCCAGCAGCTTAGCGGGACAAAAGAACACTGAAGCTTTCTTT. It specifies CASSLAGQKNTEAFF.

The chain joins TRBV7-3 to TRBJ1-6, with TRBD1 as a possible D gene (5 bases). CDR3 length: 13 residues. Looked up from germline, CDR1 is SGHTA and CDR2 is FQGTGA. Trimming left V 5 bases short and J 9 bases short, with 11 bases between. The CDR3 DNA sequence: TGTGCCAGCAGCCCAGCGGGGGGTTCACCCCTCCACTTT. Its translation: CASSPAGGSPLHF.

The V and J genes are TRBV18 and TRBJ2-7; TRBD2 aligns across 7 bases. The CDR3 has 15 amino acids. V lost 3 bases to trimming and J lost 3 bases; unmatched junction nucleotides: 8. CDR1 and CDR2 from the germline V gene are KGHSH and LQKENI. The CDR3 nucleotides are TGTGCCAGCTCACCGGGGAGGACTAGTAACTACGAGCAGTACTTC. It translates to CASSPGRTSNYEQYF.

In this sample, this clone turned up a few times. The CDR3 sequence: CASRLLQTEAFF. DNA of the CDR3: TGTGCCAGCAGACTTTTACAGACAGAAGCTTTCTTT. The chain has TRBV2 and TRBJ1-1; no clear D gene. Per the germline V gene, CDR1 is SNHLY and CDR2 is FYNNEI. The CDR3 spans 12 residues. The V gene lost 6 bases and the J gene lost 8 bases, with 13 bases spanning the gap. The full variable domain, completed using reference TRBV2 and TRBJ1-1, is EPEVTQTPSHQVTQMGQEVILRCVPISNHLYFYWYRQILGQKVEFLVSFYNNEISEKSEIFDDQFSVERPDGSNFTLKIRSTKLEDSAMYFCASRLLQTEAFFGQGTRLTVV.